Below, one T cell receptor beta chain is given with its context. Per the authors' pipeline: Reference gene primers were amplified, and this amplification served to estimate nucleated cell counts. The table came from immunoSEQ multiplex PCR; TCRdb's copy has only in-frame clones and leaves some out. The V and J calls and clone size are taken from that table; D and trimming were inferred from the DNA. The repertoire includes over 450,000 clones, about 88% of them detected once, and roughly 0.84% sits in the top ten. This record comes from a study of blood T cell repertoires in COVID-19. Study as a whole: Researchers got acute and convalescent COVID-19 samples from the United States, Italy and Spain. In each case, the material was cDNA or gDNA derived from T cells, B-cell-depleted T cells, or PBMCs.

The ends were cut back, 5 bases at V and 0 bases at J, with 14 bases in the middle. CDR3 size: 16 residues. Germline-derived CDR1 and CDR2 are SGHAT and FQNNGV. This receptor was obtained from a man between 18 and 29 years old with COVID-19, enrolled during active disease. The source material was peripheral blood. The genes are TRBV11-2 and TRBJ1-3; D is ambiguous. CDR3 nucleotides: TGTGCCAGCAGCCCGTCGGCGGGTAGCTCTGGAAACACCATATATTTT. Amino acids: CASSPSAGSSGNTIYF.